This TCR beta chain was sequenced for a study of T cell responses to AZD1222 COVID-19 vaccine. Some clones are missing from TCRdb's copy, which holds only in-frame ones; the method was immunoSEQ multiplex PCR. Here the sample spans more than 150,000 clones, 88% being singletons. This CDR3 has 15 amino acids. J gave up 4 bases and V 2 bases, and 8 bases lay outside the gene matches. Germline V gene data show CDR1 as SGDLS and CDR2 as YYNGEE. The specimen was peripheral blood, collected on day 0 of AZD1222 vaccination. The chain employs TRBV9 and TRBJ1-2; 7 positions agree with TRBD1. The sequence was collected from an adult in good health. The CDR3 sequence: CASSVRGGDSYGYTF. CDR3 in DNA: TGTGCCAGCAGCGTTAGAGGGGGCGATAGCTATGGCTACACCTTC.